A single TCR beta chain is shown here with its context. The antigen remains undetermined. CDR3 regions were amplified by Arm-PCR using iRepertoire HTBI primers to build TCR beta libraries. TCRdb ran MiXCR on the multiplex PCR reads and lists one entry per CDR3 protein. The sample has about 430,000 distinct CDR3 sequences, over 20% seen once. Time point here: persistent/refractory GD, antithyroid drugs over 5 years with positive TRAb. After RNA was extracted from PBMCs, the TCR library was made from it. It was by American Thyroid Association guidelines that Graves' disease was diagnosed. Peripheral blood, approximately 9 milliliters of it, was drawn into EDTA tubes. The sample belongs to a study of regulatory T cells in long-lasting Graves disease. Overall study: With positive TSH receptor antibodies and over 5 years of antithyroid drugs, Graves' disease was considered persistent. Study results and limitations: Gene preferences differed: TRBV28, TRBJ1-2, TRBJ2-5 in persistent cases.

V was clipped by 3 bases and J by 3 bases, with 9 bases between them. The germline CDR1 and CDR2 sequences are MDHEN and SYDVKM. CDR3 length: 14 amino acids. This sequence originates from a female donor with Graves disease. Source: peripheral blood mononuclear cells (PBMCs), taken when the disease was refractory, from a patient treated with antithyroid drugs. This chain joins TRBV28 and TRBJ2-4; the D is unclear. The chain's CDR3 is CASSLLIVKNIQYF. The CDR3 DNA follows: TGTGCCAGCAGTTTGTTGATTGTCAAAAACATTCAGTACTTC.